Each of the 17 T cell receptor beta chains below was sequenced from the same sample in a study of shared clonotypes between healthy human individuals. Naivety among CD8 cells was defined by CD45RO negativity and positive CCR7 selection, thereby excluding terminally differentiated effector memory CD45RA+ cells. This table comes from immunoSEQ multiplex PCR, and its TCRdb copy is limited to in-frame clones, with some not included. The data hold 2 million or so clones, with about 95% observed a single time. Sequenced input: naive CD8+ T cells sorted from blood. The source of these receptors is a man younger than 30 in good health.

The chain links TRBV10-3 to TRBJ2-7; D might be TRBD1 (6 bases). V lost 0 bases to trimming and J lost 3 bases, with 15 bases between them. This CDR3 has 16 amino acids. CDR1 and CDR2 (germline): ENHRY, SYGVKD. The CDR3 protein is CAISESSGTRDYEQYF. CDR3 DNA sequence: TGTGCCATCAGTGAGTCCTCCGGGACAAGGGACTACGAGCAGTACTTC.

The J gene is TRBJ1-2, the V gene TRBV21-1; the table gives TRBD1 as D, unverified against the DNA. TRBV21-1 is a pseudogene locus. The CDR3 has 17 residues. CDR3 residues: CASSKADEGALGYGYTF. The CDR3 region has the DNA TGTGCCAGCAGCAAAGCCGATGAGGGGGCTCTGGGGTATGGCTACACCTTC.

In its sample, this clone was seen once. The rearrangement joins TRBV4-3 to TRBJ2-3; 8 nucleotides match TRBD1. Trimming cost V 1 base and J 3 bases; bases outside gene matches: 18. The germline CDR1 and CDR2 sequences are LGHNA and YSLEER. The CDR3 covers 20 residues. The CDR3 reads CASSQGLQTGDVIGTDTQYF. In DNA, the CDR3 is TGCGCCAGCAGCCAAGGTTTGCAGACAGGGGACGTCATAGGGACAGATACGCAGTATTTT.

CDR3 coding DNA: TGTGCCAGCAGCATTGACGGACTGGCAGATACGCAGTATTTT. It yields the protein CASSIDGLADTQYF. The chain uses TRBV14 and TRBJ2-3, with TRBD2 as a possible D gene (5 bases). Germline V gene data show CDR1 as SGHDN and CDR2 as FVKESK. Trimming took 5 bases from V and 4 from J, leaving 13 bases between them. The CDR3 is 14 residues long.

The V and J genes are TRBV15 and TRBJ2-5, with a weak D call TRBD2 (6 bases). Germline values: CDR1 LNHNV, CDR2 YYDKDF (reference sequence). V was clipped by 2 bases and J by 5 bases, with 12 bases between them. There are 14 residues in the CDR3. The DNA for the CDR3 is TGTGCCACCAGCAGACGACTGAGCGGGGAGACCCAGTACTTC. It translates to CATSRRLSGETQYF.

There are a few counts of this clone. V is TRBV19 and J is TRBJ1-1; no clear D gene. Trimming removed 1 base at V and 8 bases at J, with 11 bases between. CDR1 LNHDA and CDR2 SQIVND come from the germline V gene (reference sequence). The CDR3 runs 13 residues. For the CDR3, the DNA is TGTGCCAGTAGTATAGTAGGATTAGCGGAAGCTTTCTTT. Its translation is CASSIVGLAEAFF.

This clone was seen a single time. This chain uses TRBV28 with TRBJ2-3; TRBD1 aligns across 7 bases. V lost 5 bases to trimming and J lost 4 bases; unmatched junction nucleotides: 15. The germline V gene encodes CDR1 MDHEN and CDR2 SYDVKM. This CDR3 region has 17 residues. CDR3 amino acids: CASSPRLGQGVSDTQYF. Written as DNA, the CDR3 is TGTGCCAGCAGTCCCCGTCTTGGCCAGGGGGTTTCAGATACGCAGTATTTT. The entire variable domain, with the rest obtained from reference TRBV28 and TRBJ2-3, is as follows: DVKVTQSSRYLVKRTGEKVFLECVQDMDHENMFWYRQDPGLGLRLIYFSYDVKMKEKGDIPEGYSVSREKKERFSLILESASTNQTSMYLCASSPRLGQGVSDTQYFGPGTRLTVL.

This clone occurred once. The V gene is TRBV7-6, the J gene TRBJ2-2; TRBD2 matches at 9 bases. CDR3 length equals 16 residues. The germline CDR1 and CDR2 sequences are SGHVS and FNYEAQ. Trimming cost V 7 bases and J 7 bases; bases outside gene matches: 13. The CDR3 here is CASTGGLASGGGELFF. DNA of the CDR3: TGTGCCAGCACCGGGGGACTAGCATCCGGCGGCGGGGAGCTGTTTTTT.

The chain recombines TRBV9 with TRBJ2-1; 11 bases are shared with TRBD2. J was trimmed by 8 bases and V by 3 bases; bases with no gene match: 7. Germline CDR1 SGDLS, CDR2 YYNGEE. CDR3 length: 15 residues. This CDR3 reads CASSGTSGGVDEQFF. CDR3 sequence (DNA): TGTGCCAGCAGCGGTACTAGCGGGGGAGTGGATGAGCAGTTCTTC.

The chain has TRBV27 and TRBJ2-7; the match to TRBD1 covers 9 bases. The CDR3 consists of 15 residues. CDR1 MNHEY and CDR2 SMNVEV come from the germline V gene (reference sequence). V dropped 6 bases and J dropped 2; count of bases not matched to a gene: 8. DNA for the CDR3: TGTGCCAGCAGCGGGACAGGGACGGGCACCTACGAGCAGTACTTC. As protein: CASSGTGTGTYEQYF.

The chain carries TRBV10-3 and TRBJ2-7; 9 bases map to TRBD2. V shed 4 bases, J shed 1 base, and the junction held 8 bases outside the gene matches. Germline CDR1 and CDR2: ENHRY and SYGVKD. CDR3 size: 16 residues. The CDR3, as DNA: TGTGCCATCAGTGGCGGCACAGCGGGGGGATCCTACGAGCAGTACTTC. Translating it yields CAISGGTAGGSYEQYF.

The chain couples TRBV9 to TRBJ2-7; no reliable D call. The germline V and J ends were trimmed by 0 bases and 3 bases, with 13 bases remaining between them. Germline CDR1 SGDLS, CDR2 YYNGEE. The CDR3 has 15 residues. CDR3 nucleotide sequence: TGTGCCAGCAGCGTAGGGGCAGATTACCTCTACGAGCAGTACTTC. It is translated as CASSVGADYLYEQYF. Complete variable domain (other parts from reference TRBV9 and TRBJ2-7): DSGVTQTPKHLITATGQRVTLRCSPRSGDLSVYWYQQSLDQGLQFLIQYYNGEERAKGNILERFSAQQFPDLHSELNLSSLELGDSALYFCASSVGADYLYEQYFGPGTRLTVT.

A note on this clone: Within the sample, other DNA sequences also encode this same CDR3. This sequence joins TRBV7-9 and TRBJ1-1, with D hard to call. Trimming shortened V by 6 bases and J by 1 base, and 12 bases separated the two germline ends. There are 14 residues in the CDR3. CDR1 and CDR2 (germline): SEHNR, FQNEAQ (reference sequence). CDR3 in amino acids: CASSSIGGNTEAFF. In DNA, the CDR3 is TGTGCCAGCAGTTCAATCGGAGGGAACACTGAAGCTTTCTTT. The full variable domain, with the rest looked up from reference TRBV7-9 and TRBJ1-1, is DTGVSQNPRHKITKRGQNVTFRCDPISEHNRLYWYRQTLGQGPEFLTYFQNEAQLEKSRLLSDRFSAERPKGSFSTLEIQRTEQGDSAMYLCASSSIGGNTEAFFGQGTRLTVV.

This chain links TRBV27 with TRBJ2-4; D might be TRBD1 or TRBD2, each matching 6 bases. CDR1 MNHEY and CDR2 SMNVEV come from the germline V gene (reference sequence). V was clipped by 5 bases and J by 1 base, with 12 bases between them. The CDR3 runs to 15 residues. The chain's CDR3 is CASSGGPTAKNIQYF. The CDR3 DNA sequence: TGTGCCAGCAGTGGGGGGCCTACTGCCAAAAACATTCAGTACTTC.

The gene calls are TRBV9 and TRBJ2-1; 7 nucleotides align to TRBD1. Germline-derived CDR1 and CDR2 are SGDLS and YYNGEE. Germline trimming cut 3 bases from V and 7 bases from J; bases unmatched to any gene: 4. There are 13 residues in the CDR3. This CDR3 reads CASSGQGWNEQFF. CDR3 nucleotide sequence: TGTGCCAGCAGCGGACAGGGTTGGAATGAGCAGTTCTTC.

This sequence joins TRBV12-2 and TRBJ2-1; the table's TRBD2 call for D was not verified on the DNA. TRBV12-2 is designated a pseudogene. The CDR3 has 15 amino acids. The CDR3 protein is CASRQGTSGPNEQFF. As DNA, the CDR3 is TGTGCAAGTCGACAGGGGACTAGCGGACCGAATGAGCAGTTCTTC.

In its sample, this clone was seen a few times. The V call is TRBV6-1, the J call TRBJ2-3, with 11 bases identical to TRBD2. Trimming at V came to 8 bases and at J to 3 bases, leaving 7 bases not matched to a gene. This CDR3 comprises 15 residues. CDR1 is MNHNS, CDR2 SASEGT, per germline. The CDR3, as DNA: TGTGCCAGCGATCAGACTAGCGGGATAACAGATACGCAGTATTTT. Its protein is CASDQTSGITDTQYF.